Below are 25 T cell receptor beta chains sequenced from a single sample in a study of Ad26.COV2.S vaccination and SARS-CoV-2 variants. Sequencing was performed with immunoSEQ multiplex PCR; in TCRdb, only in-frame clones are kept and a portion is missing. Of hundreds of thousands of clones listed, roughly 90% are singletons. Treatment described: about 20 received Ad26.COV2.S at low or high dose, single or two shots; roughly five received placebo; per-sample allocation not given. Vaccine and placebo recipients were sampled on day 63 after the first injection. The sequencing used peripheral blood, collected in a trial of Ad26.COV2.S vaccine versus placebo. The receptor source for this set is a person aged 18-60 years who received the Ad26.COV2.S COVID-19 vaccine or a placebo.

The CDR3 DNA reads as TGTGCCAGTAAAGGTCGGGGGCTAGGGACTAGCGGGGCCGGGGGCGATGAGCAGTTCTTC. As protein: CASKGRGLGTSGAGGDEQFF. The chain joins TRBV19 to TRBJ2-1; 13 nucleotides agree with TRBD2. With 7 bases clipped from V and 8 bases from J, the junction kept 23 bases outside the gene matches. The germline V gene encodes CDR1 LNHDA and CDR2 SQIVND (reference sequence). The CDR3 runs to 20 residues.

This clone was counted only a few times. This sequence joins TRBV18 and TRBJ1-1; D unclear. In germline, CDR1 is KGHSH, CDR2 LQKENI. V was shortened by 2 bases and J by 2 bases, with 6 bases between the two germline ends. This CDR3 contains 13 residues. The CDR3 spells CASSPKGNTEAFF. The CDR3 bases are TGTGCCAGCTCACCAAAGGGTAACACTGAAGCTTTCTTT. Using reference TRBV18 and TRBJ1-1 for the parts outside the CDR3, the full variable domain is NAGVMQNPRHLVRRRGQEARLRCSPMKGHSHVYWYRQLPEEGLKFMVYLQKENIIDESGMPKERFSAEFPKEGPSILRIQQVVRGDSAAYFCASSPKGNTEAFFGQGTRLTVV.

This clone has more than one count but fewer than ten. V and J are TRBV6-5 and TRBJ1-6, with unresolved D. Per the germline V gene, CDR1 is MNHEY and CDR2 is SVGAGI. This CDR3 is built from 14 residues. Trimming removed 3 bases at V and 10 bases at J, with 13 bases between. In DNA, the CDR3 is TGTGCCAGCAGTTATGATTCCGTCGCATCACCCCTCCACTTT. This encodes CASSYDSVASPLHF.

The chain recombines TRBV10-3 with TRBJ2-7; perhaps TRBD1 as D (5 bases). The CDR3 extends over 12 amino acids. Trimming cost V 9 bases and J 0 bases, with 9 bases left between them. Germline-derived CDR1 and CDR2 are ENHRY and SYGVKD. Here the CDR3 reads CAISTASYEQYF. CDR3 bases: TGTGCCATTTCGACAGCCTCCTACGAGCAGTACTTC.

This chain connects TRBV4-2 to TRBJ2-6; 11 nucleotides align to TRBD2. The CDR3 loop spans 21 amino acids. Germline values: CDR1 LGHNA, CDR2 YNFKEQ. V lost 4 bases, J lost 0 bases, and 14 bases stayed unmatched. CDR3 loop: CASSPTFGTSGPGSGANVLTF. CDR3 in DNA: TGTGCCAGCAGCCCGACATTTGGGACTAGCGGTCCTGGCTCTGGGGCCAACGTCCTGACTTTC.

V and J are TRBV15 and TRBJ1-5; tentative D call: TRBD1 (6 bases). Germline V lookup: CDR1 LNHNV, CDR2 YYDKDF (reference sequence). V was pared by 1 base and J by 4 bases, with 17 bases between. There are 17 residues in the CDR3. CDR3 residues: CATSRGVSGGYNQPQHF. The CDR3 region has the DNA TGTGCCACCAGCAGAGGGGTTTCGGGGGGCTATAATCAGCCCCAGCATTTT.

The V call is TRBV12-3 or TRBV12-4, the J call TRBJ1-5; tentative D call: TRBD1 (5 bases). The CDR3 is 13 residues long. V gave up 6 bases and J gave up 5 bases, with 11 bases separating them. The CDR3 is CASRWGEYQPQHF. The CDR3 DNA follows: TGTGCCAGCAGGTGGGGGGAATATCAGCCCCAGCATTTT.

This clone has just one count. The chain uses TRBV7-9 and TRBJ1-3; D perhaps matches TRBD1 (5 bases). Trimming stripped 5 bases from V and 3 bases from J, with 14 bases between. This CDR3 has 15 residues. The germline gives CDR1 SEHNR, CDR2 FQNEAQ (reference sequence). In nucleotides, the CDR3 is TGTGCCAGCAGCCCCGTGGGGACCTTTGGAAACACCATATATTTT. Protein: CASSPVGTFGNTIYF.

This chain joins TRBV30 and TRBJ2-7, with D possibly matching TRBD2 (7 bases). The CDR3 is made up of 14 amino acids. V was shortened by 4 bases and J by 3 bases, with 16 bases between the two germline ends. The V gene's germline CDR1 is GTSNPN and CDR2 SVGIG (reference sequence). CDR3 residues: CAWNPGGGGYEQYF. As DNA, the CDR3 is TGTGCCTGGAACCCCGGGGGAGGGGGCTACGAGCAGTACTTC.

This clone was counted once. The chain is built from TRBV19 and TRBJ2-7; D is possibly TRBD2 (5 bases). The CDR3 loop spans 15 amino acids. V was trimmed by 3 bases and J by 6 bases, leaving 18 bases between them. Per the germline V gene, CDR1 is LNHDA and CDR2 is SQIVND (reference sequence). The CDR3 loop is CASSILGGFEREQYF. CDR3 coding DNA: TGTGCCAGTAGTATTCTCGGAGGCTTCGAACGCGAGCAGTACTTC.

This clone was recorded only once. The rearrangement joins TRBV5-1 to TRBJ2-7, with TRBD1 matching over 8 bases. The germline CDR1 and CDR2 sequences are SGHRS and YFSETQ. The CDR3 has 14 amino acids. The J segment lost 4 bases and the V segment lost 3 bases, leaving 6 bases of the junction unmatched. The CDR3 nucleotides are TGCGCCAGCAGCTCATCCGGACAGGGATACGAGCAGTACTTC. The encoded protein is CASSSSGQGYEQYF.

This clone was seen more than once but under ten times. The J gene is TRBJ1-3, the V gene TRBV19; D is unclear. The CDR3 sequence is 13 residues long. Germline V lookup: CDR1 LNHDA, CDR2 SQIVND (reference sequence). The V end was cut by 0 bases, the J end by 4 bases, with 4 bases between. CDR3 amino acids: CASSIEPGNTIYF. CDR3 coding DNA: TGTGCCAGTAGTATAGAGCCCGGAAACACCATATATTTT.

This chain uses TRBV5-1 with TRBJ1-1; D gene uncertain. Germline lookup yields CDR1 SGHRS and CDR2 YFSETQ. Trimming stripped 0 bases from V and 3 bases from J, with 6 bases between. The CDR3 totals 13 residues. The CDR3 here is CASSLDVYTEAFF. In nucleotides, the CDR3 is TGCGCCAGCAGCTTGGACGTTTACACTGAAGCTTTCTTT.

This clone was observed a few times. The V gene is TRBV15, the J gene TRBJ2-7, with TRBD1 matching over 11 bases. The CDR3 runs 14 residues. Losses at the gene ends were 5 bases for V and 3 bases for J; bases not matched to a gene: 3. Germline assignment: CDR1 LNHNV and CDR2 YYDKDF (reference sequence). The CDR3 DNA reads TGTGCCACCAGCGAGGGGACAGGGGGCTACGAGCAGTACTTC. It yields the protein CATSEGTGGYEQYF.

This CDR3 reads CASTSGTGNEKLFF. DNA for the CDR3: TGTGCCAGCACGTCCGGGACTGGGAATGAAAAACTGTTTTTT. The chain has TRBV2 and TRBJ1-4, with D possibly being TRBD1 (5 bases). Trimming cost V 7 bases and J 5 bases, with 14 bases left between them. The germline gives CDR1 SNHLY, CDR2 FYNNEI. The CDR3 totals 14 residues.

This sequence joins TRBV3-1 (or the pseudogene TRBV3-2) and TRBJ1-1; D is possibly TRBD1 (5 bases). Per germline, CDR1 LGHDT and CDR2 YNNKEL (reference sequence). This CDR3 region has 12 residues. V shed 3 bases and J shed 4 bases, with 6 bases lying between them. DNA of the CDR3: TGTGCCAGCAGCCAGGGGGGCACTGAAGCTTTCTTT. This translates into CASSQGGTEAFF.

The chain recombines TRBV7-3 with TRBJ1-1; D not resolved. The germline V gene encodes CDR1 SGHTA and CDR2 FQGTGA. Trimming left V 1 base short and J 1 base short, with 13 bases between. The CDR3 is 16 amino acids. CDR3 region: CASSLSRTEGNTEAFF. CDR3 DNA: TGTGCCAGCAGCTTAAGTCGGACCGAGGGGAACACTGAAGCTTTCTTT. Using reference TRBV7-3 and TRBJ1-1 for the parts outside the CDR3, the full variable domain is GAGVSQTPSNKVTEKGKYVELRCDPISGHTALYWYRQSLGQGPEFLIYFQGTGAADDSGLPNDRFFAVRPEGSVSTLKIQRTERGDSAVYLCASSLSRTEGNTEAFFGQGTRLTVV.

The chain links TRBV12-5 to TRBJ1-4; no clear D. Looked up from germline, CDR1 is LGHNT and CDR2 is FRNRAP. The CDR3 has 13 amino acids. V lost 4 bases and J 8 bases, leaving 11 bases between the germline ends. The CDR3 sequence is CASGSTAGEKLFF. The DNA of the CDR3 is TGTGCTAGTGGTTCTACGGCTGGGGAAAAACTGTTTTTT.

The chain recombines TRBV18 with TRBJ2-7; perhaps TRBD1 as D (5 bases). The CDR3 contains 16 residues. The germline V gene has CDR1 KGHSH and CDR2 LQKENI. Trimming cost V 1 base and J 4 bases, with 17 bases left between them. CDR3 in DNA: TGTGCCAGCTCACCACTTCAGGGAAGCCGCCAATACGAGCAGTACTTC. Protein: CASSPLQGSRQYEQYF.

The CDR3: CASSRSGSADTQYF. The CDR3 region has the DNA TGTGCCAGCAGCCGAAGCGGGAGCGCGGATACGCAGTATTTT. The chain recombines TRBV9 with TRBJ2-3; 8 nucleotides line up with TRBD2. V lost 4 bases to trimming and J lost 6 bases; unmatched junction nucleotides: 7. This CDR3 region has 14 residues. The germline V gene encodes CDR1 SGDLS and CDR2 YYNGEE.

This chain uses TRBV5-4 with TRBJ2-7; 8 nucleotides align to TRBD2. Germline-derived CDR1 and CDR2 are SGHNT and YYREEE (reference sequence). The CDR3 has 13 amino acids. Losses at the gene ends were 1 base for V and 6 bases for J; bases not matched to a gene: 3. CDR3 in DNA: TGTGCCAGCAGCTTGATTACTAGCGGCGAGCAGTACTTC. It codes for CASSLITSGEQYF.

Of note for this clone: Other DNA sequences in this specimen translate into the identical CDR3. V and J are TRBV30 and TRBJ2-2; D not certain. V was shortened by 4 bases and J by 1 base, with 4 bases between the two germline ends. This CDR3 region has 12 residues. The germline CDR1 and CDR2 sequences are GTSNPN and SVGIG (reference sequence). The chain's CDR3 is CAWTVNTGELFF. CDR3 DNA: TGTGCCTGGACGGTGAACACCGGGGAGCTGTTTTTT.

V usage is TRBV5-4 and J usage is TRBJ2-7; D gene uncertain. CDR1 is SGHNT, CDR2 YYREEE, per germline (reference sequence). The CDR3 has 13 amino acids. Trimming took off 3 bases at V and 1 base at J, with 8 bases between the two ends. CDR3 sequence reads: CASSSRVSYEQYF. CDR3 in DNA: TGTGCCAGCAGCTCGAGAGTGTCCTACGAGCAGTACTTC.

This rearrangement joins TRBV18 to TRBJ2-1, with D hard to call. In germline, CDR1 is KGHSH, CDR2 LQKENI. The CDR3 loop spans 18 amino acids. V dropped 2 bases and J dropped 0 bases, with 17 bases sitting between them. This CDR3 is CASSPVVSPESSYNEQFF. The CDR3 bases are TGTGCCAGCTCACCAGTTGTTAGCCCCGAGAGCTCCTACAATGAGCAGTTCTTC.

This sequence joins TRBV3-1 (or the pseudogene TRBV3-2) and TRBJ1-5; unclear D gene. This CDR3 has 13 residues. The V gene's germline CDR1 is LGHDT and CDR2 YNNKEL (reference sequence). Deletions cut 0 bases from V and 7 bases from J, with 7 bases between. CDR3 in amino acids: CASSQDRSQPQHF. The CDR3 bases are TGTGCCAGCAGCCAAGACAGGTCCCAGCCCCAGCATTTT.